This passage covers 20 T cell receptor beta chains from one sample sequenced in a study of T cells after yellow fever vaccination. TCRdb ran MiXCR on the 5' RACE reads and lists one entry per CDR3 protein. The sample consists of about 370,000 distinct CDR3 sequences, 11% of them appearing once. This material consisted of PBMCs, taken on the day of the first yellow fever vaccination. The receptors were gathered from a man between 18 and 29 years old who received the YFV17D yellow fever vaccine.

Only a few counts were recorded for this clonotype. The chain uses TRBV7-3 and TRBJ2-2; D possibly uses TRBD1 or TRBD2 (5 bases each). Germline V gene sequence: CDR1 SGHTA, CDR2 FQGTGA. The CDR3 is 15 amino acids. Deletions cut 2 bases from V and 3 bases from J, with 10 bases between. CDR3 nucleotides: TGTGCCAGCAGCTTACGGGGACCCGACACCGGGGAGCTGTTTTTT. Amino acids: CASSLRGPDTGELFF.

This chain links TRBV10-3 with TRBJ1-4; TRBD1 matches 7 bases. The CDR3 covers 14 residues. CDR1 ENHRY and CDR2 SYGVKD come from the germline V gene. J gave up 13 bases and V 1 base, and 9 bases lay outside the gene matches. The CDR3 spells CAISEYGQAVGLFF. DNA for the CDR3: TGTGCCATCAGTGAGTACGGACAGGCTGTGGGACTGTTTTTT.

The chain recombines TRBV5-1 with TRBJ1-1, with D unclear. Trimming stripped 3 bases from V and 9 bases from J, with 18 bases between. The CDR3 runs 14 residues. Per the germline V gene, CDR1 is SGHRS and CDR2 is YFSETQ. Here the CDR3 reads CASSSATDAAKAFF. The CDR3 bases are TGCGCCAGCAGCTCCGCGACCGATGCTGCGAAAGCTTTCTTT.

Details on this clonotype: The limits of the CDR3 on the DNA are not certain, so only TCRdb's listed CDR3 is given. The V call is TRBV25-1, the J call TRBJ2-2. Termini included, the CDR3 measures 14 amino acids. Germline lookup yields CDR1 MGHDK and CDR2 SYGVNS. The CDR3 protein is CASSELALPGSCFF.

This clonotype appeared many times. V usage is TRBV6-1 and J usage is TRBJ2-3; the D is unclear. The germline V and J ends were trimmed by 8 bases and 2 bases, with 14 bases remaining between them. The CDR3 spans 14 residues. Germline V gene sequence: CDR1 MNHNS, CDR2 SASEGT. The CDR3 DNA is TGTGCCAGCGCCAAACGTCCCCTCACAGATACGCAGTATTTT. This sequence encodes CASAKRPLTDTQYF.

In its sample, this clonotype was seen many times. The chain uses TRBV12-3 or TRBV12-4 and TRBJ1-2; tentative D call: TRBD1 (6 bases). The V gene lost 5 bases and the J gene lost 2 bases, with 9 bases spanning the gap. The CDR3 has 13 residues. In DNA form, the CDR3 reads TGTGCCAGCAGTCTTCAGGGGAACTATGGCTACACCTTC. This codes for CASSLQGNYGYTF.

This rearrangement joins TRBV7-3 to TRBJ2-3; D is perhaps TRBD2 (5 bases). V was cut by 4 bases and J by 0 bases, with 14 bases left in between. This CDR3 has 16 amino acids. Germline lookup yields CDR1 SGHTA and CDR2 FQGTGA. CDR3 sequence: CASSSTRATSTDTQYF. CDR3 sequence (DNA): TGTGCCAGCAGCTCCACTAGGGCTACTAGCACAGATACGCAGTATTTT.

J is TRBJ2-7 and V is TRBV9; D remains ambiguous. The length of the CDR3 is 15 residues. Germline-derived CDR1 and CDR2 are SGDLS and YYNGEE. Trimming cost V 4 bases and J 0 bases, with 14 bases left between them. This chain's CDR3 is CASSPRQASSYEQYF. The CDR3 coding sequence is TGTGCCAGCAGCCCCCGGCAGGCGAGCTCCTACGAGCAGTACTTC.

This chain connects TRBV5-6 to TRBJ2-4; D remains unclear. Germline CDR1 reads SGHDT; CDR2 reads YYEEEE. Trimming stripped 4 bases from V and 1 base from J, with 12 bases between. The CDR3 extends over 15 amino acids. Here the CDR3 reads CASSPTDGAKNIQYF. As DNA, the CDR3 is TGTGCCAGCAGCCCTACTGACGGGGCCAAAAACATTCAGTACTTC.

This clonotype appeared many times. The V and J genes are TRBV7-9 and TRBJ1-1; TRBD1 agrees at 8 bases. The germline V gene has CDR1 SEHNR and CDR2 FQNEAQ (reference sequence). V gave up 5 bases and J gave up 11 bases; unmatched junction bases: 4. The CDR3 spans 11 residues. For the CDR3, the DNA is TGTGCCAGCAGCCCGGACAGGGACGCTTTCTTT. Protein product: CASSPDRDAFF.

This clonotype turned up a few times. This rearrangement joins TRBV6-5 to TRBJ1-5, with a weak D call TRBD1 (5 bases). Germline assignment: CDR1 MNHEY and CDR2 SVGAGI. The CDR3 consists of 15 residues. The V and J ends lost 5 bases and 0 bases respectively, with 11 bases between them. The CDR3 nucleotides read TGTGCCAGCAGTCTCGACAGTTTTAGCAATCAGCCCCAGCATTTT. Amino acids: CASSLDSFSNQPQHF.

CDR3 residues: CASSRNMGLDQETQYF. The DNA of the CDR3 is TGTGCCAGCAGTCGTAACATGGGACTAGATCAAGAGACCCAGTACTTC. V and J are TRBV11-2 and TRBJ2-5; 8 nucleotides match TRBD2. The CDR3 is 16 residues long. V lost 6 bases to trimming and J lost 2 bases; unmatched junction nucleotides: 11. Germline V CDR1 and CDR2: SGHAT, FQNNGV.

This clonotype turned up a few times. CDR3 DNA: TGTGCCAGCGGACAGGGTGCCGAAGCTTTCTTT. Its translation: CASGQGAEAFF. The chain is built from TRBV3-1 and TRBJ1-1; TRBD1 matches 8 bases. This CDR3 comprises 11 residues. The trim removed 8 bases at V and 8 bases at J, leaving 4 bases unmatched. CDR1 is LGHDT, CDR2 YNNKEL, per germline (reference sequence).

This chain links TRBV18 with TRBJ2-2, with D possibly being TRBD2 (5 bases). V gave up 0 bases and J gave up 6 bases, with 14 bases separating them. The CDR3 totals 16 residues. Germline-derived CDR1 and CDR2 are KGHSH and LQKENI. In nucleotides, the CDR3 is TGTGCCAGCTCACCACCAGGAGGCGAGGTGTCCGGGGAGCTGTTTTTT. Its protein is CASSPPGGEVSGELFF.

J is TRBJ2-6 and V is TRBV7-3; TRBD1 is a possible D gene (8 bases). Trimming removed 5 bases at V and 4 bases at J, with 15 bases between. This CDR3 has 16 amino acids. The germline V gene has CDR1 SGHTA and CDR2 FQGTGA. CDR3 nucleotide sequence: TGTGCCAGCAGCCCACAGGGGGGGTTCGGGGCCAACGTCCTGACTTTC. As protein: CASSPQGGFGANVLTF.

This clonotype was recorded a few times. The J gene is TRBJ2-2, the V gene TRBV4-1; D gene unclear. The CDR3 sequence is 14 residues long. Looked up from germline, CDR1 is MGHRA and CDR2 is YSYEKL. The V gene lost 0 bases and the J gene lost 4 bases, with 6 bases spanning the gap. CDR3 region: CASSQDPGTGELFF. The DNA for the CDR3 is TGCGCCAGCAGCCAAGATCCCGGCACCGGGGAGCTGTTTTTT.

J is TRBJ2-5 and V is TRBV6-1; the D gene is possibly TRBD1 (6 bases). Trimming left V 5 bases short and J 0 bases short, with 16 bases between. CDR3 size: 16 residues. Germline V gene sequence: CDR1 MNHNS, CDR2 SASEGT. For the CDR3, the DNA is TGTGCCAGCAGTACCGGACAGAGTTGGTACCAAGAGACCCAGTACTTC. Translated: CASSTGQSWYQETQYF.

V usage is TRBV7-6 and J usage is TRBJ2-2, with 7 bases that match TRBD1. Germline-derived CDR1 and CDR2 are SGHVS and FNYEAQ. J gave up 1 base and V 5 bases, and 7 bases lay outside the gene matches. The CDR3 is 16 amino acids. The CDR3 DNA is TGTGCCAGCAGCGCGACGACAGGGATGAACACCGGGGAGCTGTTTTTT. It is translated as CASSATTGMNTGELFF.

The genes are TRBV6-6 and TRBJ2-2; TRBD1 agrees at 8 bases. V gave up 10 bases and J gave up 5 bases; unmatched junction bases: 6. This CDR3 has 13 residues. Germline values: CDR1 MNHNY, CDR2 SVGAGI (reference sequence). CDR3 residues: CAIFQGATGELFF. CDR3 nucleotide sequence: TGTGCCATATTTCAGGGGGCAACCGGGGAGCTGTTTTTT.

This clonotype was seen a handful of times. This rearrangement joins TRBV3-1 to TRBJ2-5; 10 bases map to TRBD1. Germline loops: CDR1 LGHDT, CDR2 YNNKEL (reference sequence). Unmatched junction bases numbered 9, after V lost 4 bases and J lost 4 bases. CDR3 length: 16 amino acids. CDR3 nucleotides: TGTGCCAGCAGCCTCGGGACAGGGGATCCGCTAGAGACCCAGTACTTC. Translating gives CASSLGTGDPLETQYF.